This TCR beta chain derives from a study of blood T cell repertoires in COVID-19. Study in general: Sites across the United States, Italy and Spain contributed samples from acute and convalescent COVID-19. Nucleic acid was either cDNA or gDNA, and it came from T cells, B-cell-depleted T cells, or PBMCs.

This clone was observed once. V gave up 5 bases and J gave up 8 bases, with 19 bases separating them. This CDR3 is 14 amino acids long. Germline V gene data show CDR1 as GTSNPN and CDR2 as SVGIG (reference sequence). The age range of participants was about 18 to 100 years, with residence in about two dozen US areas. A case of COVID-19 had been met by exposed participants within 2 weeks before study entry. The table came from immunoSEQ multiplex PCR; TCRdb's copy has only in-frame clones and leaves some out. The sample shows 320,000 or so clones, about 85% of them seen only once. This chain uses TRBV30 with TRBJ2-1, with D maybe TRBD1 (6 bases). The sequenced sample consisted of PBMCs or T cells enriched from blood (not recorded which). The TCR comes from a woman aged 30 to 39 who had been exposed to COVID-19. CDR3: CAWETIQGSHEQFF. The CDR3 DNA reads TGTGCCTGGGAGACAATCCAGGGGAGCCATGAGCAGTTCTTC.